A selection of T cell receptor beta chains follows, all from one sample in a study of T cell repertoires in cytomegalovirus infection. No antigen has been assigned to these receptors. Each CDR3 protein is one row after TCRdb ran MiXCR on the reads. The table includes around 800,000 distinct CDR3 sequences, approximately 30% detected once. Sequencing was performed on cultured CD8+ T cells from PBMCs, taken from culture after CMV antigen stimulation. Source of these receptors: a human donor in good health (CMV status not recorded). Some clones in this sample may be carry-over from other donors' samples. Both conserved end residues are part of each CDR3. The D gene is left open where the match is weak. Some rows have no size entry. The others give once, few or many, or a class for an expanded clone.

TRBD1 . TRBJ1-3 TRBV7-9 CASSATDRAFDSGNTIYF TGTGCCAGCAGCGCCACAGACAGGGCTTTTGACTCTGGAAACACCATATATTTT
. few TRBJ2-3 TRBV27 CASSPLGTPQDTQYF TGTGCCAGCAGTCCCCTCGGGACACCGCAAGATACGCAGTATTTT
. . TRBJ1-1 TRBV27 CASSLFEGANTEAFF TGTGCCAGCAGTTTATTCGAAGGGGCAAACACTGAAGCTTTCTTT
. . TRBJ2-1 TRBV29-1 CSVEDSPYNEQFF TGCAGCGTTGAAGATTCCCCGTACAATGAGCAGTTCTTC
. . TRBJ2-1 TRBV7-3 CASSSRTGASSYNEQFF TGTGCCAGCAGCTCCCGGACGGGCGCAAGCTCCTACAATGAGCAGTTCTTC
. many TRBJ2-5 TRBV6-5 CASSYSRLGAETQYF TGTGCCAGCAGTTACTCGAGACTAGGTGCGGAGACCCAGTACTTC
TRBD1 . TRBJ1-2 TRBV2 CATYRGSIATGYTF TGTGCCACCTACAGGGGGAGCATAGCGACCGGCTACACCTTC
TRBD2 few TRBJ2-1 TRBV6-2/TRBV6-3 CASSADVPSGGSNEQFF TGTGCCAGCAGCGCAGATGTTCCTAGCGGGGGGTCCAATGAGCAGTTCTTC
TRBD1 few TRBJ2-5 TRBV19 CASSASGGTQETQYF TGTGCCAGTAGCGCATCAGGGGGAACCCAAGAGACCCAGTACTTC
TRBD2 many TRBJ2-1 TRBV7-6 CASSSLAGGGNEQFF TGTGCCAGCAGCTCACTAGCGGGGGGAGGCAATGAGCAGTTCTTC
. . TRBJ1-1 TRBV12-5 CASGNGGMNTEAFF TGTGCTAGTGGAAACGGGGGGATGAACACTGAAGCTTTCTTT
. many TRBJ2-3 TRBV7-8 CASSFPGGLPTDTQYF TGTGCCAGCAGCTTCCCCGGCGGCTTACCCACAGATACGCAGTATTTT
. . TRBJ2-2 TRBV12-3/TRBV12-4 CASSPFLTGDTGELFF TGTGCCAGCAGCCCTTTTTTAACTGGGGACACCGGGGAGCTGTTTTTT
. . TRBJ2-7 TRBV15 CATSREPTSNEQYF TGTGCCACCAGCAGAGAACCCACTAGTAACGAGCAGTACTTC
TRBD1 few TRBJ1-6 TRBV7-6 CASSPSPGTDYNSPLHF TGTGCCAGCAGCCCATCGCCCGGGACAGACTATAATTCACCCCTCCACTTT
. . TRBJ2-2 TRBV13 CASRFEGANTGELFF TGTGCCAGCCGGTTTGAGGGGGCGAACACCGGGGAGCTGTTTTTT
. . TRBJ2-7 TRBV12-3/TRBV12-4 CASSLGLGGGLYEQYF TGTGCCAGCAGTTTGGGCTTGGGGGGGGGGCTCTACGAGCAGTACTTC
. few TRBJ2-7 TRBV6-5 CASSYSVNYEQYF TGTGCCAGCAGTTACTCTGTAAACTACGAGCAGTACTTC
. few TRBJ2-7 TRBV27 CASSFTTRPEEQYF TGTGCCAGCAGCTTTACGACTCGTCCGGAAGAGCAGTACTTC
. . TRBJ2-3 TRBV6-6 CANSPWVAKPNTDTQYF TGTGCCAACAGTCCCTGGGTAGCGAAGCCAAACACAGATACGCAGTATTTT
. . TRBJ2-1 TRBV6-5 CASKLGGLSSYNEQFF TGTGCCAGCAAACTGGGGGGCCTTTCCTCCTACAATGAGCAGTTCTTC
TRBD1 . TRBJ1-6 TRBV19 CASGDRDRYNSPLHF TGTGCCAGTGGGGACCGGGACAGGTATAATTCACCCCTCCACTTT
TRBD1 . TRBJ2-5 TRBV19 CASSIRQGGKETQYF TGTGCCAGTAGTATCCGACAGGGTGGAAAAGAGACCCAGTACTTC
. few TRBJ2-5 TRBV11-1 CASSNDTEETQYF TGTGCCAGCAGTAACGACACTGAAGAGACCCAGTACTTC
TRBD1 . TRBJ2-6 TRBV20-1 CSADLRGTAISSGANVLTF TGCAGTGCTGACCTGAGGGGGACAGCTATTTCCTCTGGGGCCAACGTCCTGACTTTC
TRBD1 many TRBJ2-1 TRBV7-2 CASSLGHIETGNEQFF TGTGCCAGCAGCTTAGGGCATATCGAGACAGGGAATGAGCAGTTCTTC
. . TRBJ2-5 TRBV7-8 CASSLVATVETQYF TGTGCCAGCAGCTTAGTTGCGACAGTAGAGACCCAGTACTTC
TRBD1 many TRBJ1-1 TRBV7-6 CASSVRQGAVNTEAFF TGTGCCAGCAGCGTGCGACAGGGGGCGGTGAACACTGAAGCTTTCTTT
TRBD1 few TRBJ2-7 TRBV3-1 CASSTHPGQGSPSSYEQYF TGTGCCAGCAGCACTCATCCGGGACAGGGATCCCCGAGCTCCTACGAGCAGTACTTC
. . TRBJ1-5 TRBV27 CASSLRGFNQPQHF TGTGCCAGCAGTTTGCGGGGGTTCAATCAGCCCCAGCATTTT
. . TRBJ1-1 TRBV18 CASSPGRGSNTEAFF TGTGCCAGCTCACCAGGCAGGGGCTCGAACACTGAAGCTTTCTTT
. many TRBJ1-2 TRBV12-3/TRBV12-4 CASSLGGAGNTF TGTGCCAGCAGTTTAGGAGGGGCGGGAAACACCTTC
. . TRBJ1-2 TRBV6-5 CASHLDRNYGYTF TGTGCCAGCCACCTAGACAGAAACTATGGCTACACCTTC
. few TRBJ1-5 TRBV19 CASSLGQNPNQPQHF TGTGCCAGTAGCTTAGGACAGAATCCAAATCAGCCCCAGCATTTT
. . TRBJ2-4 TRBV5-5 CASRHGGQQAKNIQYF TGTGCCAGCCGGCATGGAGGGCAACAAGCCAAAAACATTCAGTACTTC
TRBD1 . TRBJ2-1 TRBV19 CASSIGTGTNEQFF TGTGCCAGTAGTATCGGGACAGGGACCAATGAGCAGTTCTTC
. few TRBJ2-1 TRBV7-3 CASSPYGGGDYNEQFF TGTGCCAGCAGCCCCTACGGTGGGGGAGATTACAATGAGCAGTTCTTC
TRBD1 many TRBJ1-6 TRBV7-6 CASSPRTGNSPLHF TGTGCCAGCAGCCCCCGGACAGGCAATTCACCCCTCCACTTT
TRBD2 . TRBJ2-1 TRBV3-1 CASSQVGSSGGQADNEQFF TGTGCCAGCAGCCAAGTTGGGTCTAGCGGGGGCCAGGCGGACAATGAGCAGTTCTTC
TRBD1 few TRBJ1-2 TRBV28 CASSLIRGRLQNYGYTF TGTGCCAGCAGTTTAATTAGGGGGCGCTTGCAAAACTATGGCTACACCTTC
TRBD1 . TRBJ2-7 TRBV7-9 CASSDGDRTGAYF TGTGCCAGCAGCGACGGAGACCGGACAGGGGCGTACTTC
. few TRBJ1-2 TRBV11-2 CALNGADYGYTF TGTGCCTTAAACGGAGCGGATTATGGCTACACCTTC
TRBD1 few TRBJ1-2 TRBV4-3 CASSQPDRENVYGYTF TGCGCCAGCAGCCAACCTGACAGGGAAAACGTCTATGGCTACACCTTC
TRBD1 . TRBJ2-7 TRBV20-1 CSAEDSGQGADEQYF TGCAGTGCGGAGGATTCGGGACAGGGGGCTGACGAGCAGTACTTC
TRBD1 few TRBJ2-3 TRBV4-1 CASSQPYASDRGTDTQYF TGCGCCAGCAGCCAACCCTATGCGTCGGACAGGGGAACAGATACGCAGTATTTT
TRBD1 . TRBJ2-1 TRBV5-4 CASSLATGGQNEQFF TGTGCCAGCAGCTTGGCCACAGGGGGCCAAAATGAGCAGTTCTTT
. . TRBJ1-2 TRBV7-9 CASSSLGVIHYGYTF TGTGCCAGCAGCTCACTAGGGGTCATACACTATGGCTACACCTTC
. few TRBJ2-1 TRBV27 CASSFTQINEQFF TGTGCCAGCAGTTTTACACAGATCAATGAGCAGTTCTTC
TRBD2 few TRBJ2-1 TRBV7-6 CASSDIFTSGGYNEQFF TGTGCCAGCAGCGATATCTTCACTAGCGGGGGGTACAATGAGCAGTTCTTC
. . TRBJ1-2 TRBV2 CASSVAGPGLSINGYTF TGTGCCAGCAGTGTAGCAGGCCCCGGACTTTCAATCAACGGCTACACCTTC